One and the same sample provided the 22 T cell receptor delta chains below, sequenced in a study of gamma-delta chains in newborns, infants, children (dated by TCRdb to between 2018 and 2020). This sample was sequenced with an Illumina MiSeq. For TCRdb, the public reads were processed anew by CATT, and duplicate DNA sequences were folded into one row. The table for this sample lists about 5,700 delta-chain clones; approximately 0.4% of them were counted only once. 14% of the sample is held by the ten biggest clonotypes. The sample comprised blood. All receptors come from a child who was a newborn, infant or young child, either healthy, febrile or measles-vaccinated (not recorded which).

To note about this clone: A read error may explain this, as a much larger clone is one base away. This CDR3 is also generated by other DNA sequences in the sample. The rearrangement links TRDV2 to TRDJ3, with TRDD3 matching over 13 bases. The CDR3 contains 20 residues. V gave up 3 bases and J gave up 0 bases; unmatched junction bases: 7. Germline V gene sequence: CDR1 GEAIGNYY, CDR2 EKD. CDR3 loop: CACDAVLGDTSSWDTRQMFF. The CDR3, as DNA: TGTGCCTGTGACGCTGTACTGGGGGATACGAGCTCCTGGGACACCCGACAGATGTTTTTC.

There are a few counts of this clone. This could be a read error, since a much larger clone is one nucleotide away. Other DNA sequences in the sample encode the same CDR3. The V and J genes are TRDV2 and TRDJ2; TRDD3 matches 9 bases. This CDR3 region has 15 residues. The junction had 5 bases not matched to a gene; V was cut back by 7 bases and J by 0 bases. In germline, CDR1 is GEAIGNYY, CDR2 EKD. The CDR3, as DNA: TGTGCCTGCGACTACTGGGGGACTTTGACAGCACAACTCTTCTTT. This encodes CACDYWGTLTAQLFF.

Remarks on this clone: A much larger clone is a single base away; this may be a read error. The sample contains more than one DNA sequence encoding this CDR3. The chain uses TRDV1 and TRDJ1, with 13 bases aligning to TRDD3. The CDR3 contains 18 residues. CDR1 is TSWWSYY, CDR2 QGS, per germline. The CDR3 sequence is CALGERLLGDTYTDKLIF. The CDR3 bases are TGCGCTCTTGGGGAACGCCTACTGGGGGATACGTACACCGATAAACTCATCTTT.

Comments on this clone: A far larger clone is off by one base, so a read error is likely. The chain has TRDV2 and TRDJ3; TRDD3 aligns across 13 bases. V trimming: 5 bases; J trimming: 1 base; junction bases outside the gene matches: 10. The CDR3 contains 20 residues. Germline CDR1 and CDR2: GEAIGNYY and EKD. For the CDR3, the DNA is TGTGCCTGTGGCAAAGTACTGGGGGATACGCGGTCCTGGGACACCCGACAGATGTTTTTC. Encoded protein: CACGKVLGDTRSWDTRQMFF.

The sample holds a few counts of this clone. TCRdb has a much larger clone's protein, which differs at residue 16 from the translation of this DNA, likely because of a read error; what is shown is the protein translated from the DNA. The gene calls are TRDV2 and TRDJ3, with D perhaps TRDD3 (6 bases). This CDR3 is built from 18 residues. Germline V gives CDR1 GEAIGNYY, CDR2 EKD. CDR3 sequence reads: CACDTWGPSSWDTRQVFF. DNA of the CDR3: TGTGCCTGTGACACCTGGGGGCCTAGCTCCTGGGACACCCGACAGGTGTTTTTC.

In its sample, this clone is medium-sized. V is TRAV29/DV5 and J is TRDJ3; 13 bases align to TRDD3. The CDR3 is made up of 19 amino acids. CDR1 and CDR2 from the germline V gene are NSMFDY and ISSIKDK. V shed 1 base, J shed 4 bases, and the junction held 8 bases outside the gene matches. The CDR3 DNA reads TGTGCAGCAAGCCCTACTGGGGGATACGCGGGTTGGGACACCCGACAGATGTTTTTC. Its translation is CAASPTGGYAGWDTRQMFF.

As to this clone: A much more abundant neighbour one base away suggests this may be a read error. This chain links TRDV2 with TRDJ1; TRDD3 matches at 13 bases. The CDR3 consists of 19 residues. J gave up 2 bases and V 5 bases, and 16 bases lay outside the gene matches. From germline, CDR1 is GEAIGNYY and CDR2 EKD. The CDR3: CACVTLELGDTEGTDKLIF. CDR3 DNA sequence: TGTGCCTGTGTCACGTTAGAACTGGGGGATACGGAGGGGACCGATAAACTCATCTTT.

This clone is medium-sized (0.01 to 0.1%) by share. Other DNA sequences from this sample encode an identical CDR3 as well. This CDR3 is CACDTVHTGGVSSSWDTRQMFF. In DNA form, the CDR3 reads TGTGCCTGTGACACCGTTCATACTGGGGGAGTCTCTAGCTCCTGGGACACCCGACAGATGTTTTTC. The chain uses TRDV2 and TRDJ3; TRDD3 matches 9 bases. This CDR3 has 22 amino acids. Germline V gene data show CDR1 as GEAIGNYY and CDR2 as EKD. The trim removed 0 bases at V and 0 bases at J, leaving 14 bases unmatched.

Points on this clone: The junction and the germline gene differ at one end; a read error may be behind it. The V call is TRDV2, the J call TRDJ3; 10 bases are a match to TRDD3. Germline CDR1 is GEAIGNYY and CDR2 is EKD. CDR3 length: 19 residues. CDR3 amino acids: CACDPLGDMLSWDTRQVFF. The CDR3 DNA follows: TGTGCCTGTGACCCCCTGGGGGATATGCTCTCCTGGGACACCCGACAGGTGTTTTTC.

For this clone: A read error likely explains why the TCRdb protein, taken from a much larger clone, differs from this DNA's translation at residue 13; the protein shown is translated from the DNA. CDR3 DNA sequence: TGTGCCTGTACCCGGCTGGTGCCCAGCTCCTGGGACGCCCGACAGATGTTTTTC. Translated: CACTRLVPSSWDARQMFF. The chain recombines TRDV2 with TRDJ3, with a possible D match to TRDD3 (5 bases). Germline CDR1 and CDR2: GEAIGNYY and EKD. The CDR3 loop spans 18 amino acids.

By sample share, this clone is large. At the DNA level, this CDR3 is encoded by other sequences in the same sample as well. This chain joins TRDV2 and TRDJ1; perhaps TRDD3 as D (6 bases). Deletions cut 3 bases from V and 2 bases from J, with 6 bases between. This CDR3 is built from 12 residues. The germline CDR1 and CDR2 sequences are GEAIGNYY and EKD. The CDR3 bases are TGTGCCTGTGACTGGGGGACCGATAAACTCATCTTT. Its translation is CACDWGTDKLIF.

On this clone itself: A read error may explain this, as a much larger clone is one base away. The CDR3 loop reads CACDTGEYGSSWDTRQMFF. DNA for the CDR3: TGTGCCTGTGACACTGGGGAATACGGAAGCTCCTGGGACACCCGACAGATGTTTTTC. V gene TRDV2 combines with J gene TRDJ3; D possibly corresponds to TRDD3 (5 bases). The CDR3 contains 19 residues. Trimming removed 1 base at V and 0 bases at J, with 15 bases between. Germline lookup yields CDR1 GEAIGNYY and CDR2 EKD.

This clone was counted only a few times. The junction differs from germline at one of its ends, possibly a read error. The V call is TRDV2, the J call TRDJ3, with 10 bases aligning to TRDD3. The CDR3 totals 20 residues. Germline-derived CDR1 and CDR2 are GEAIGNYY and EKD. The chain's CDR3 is CACDTATGGSSSWGTRQMFF. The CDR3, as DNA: TGTGCCTGTGACACCGCGACTGGGGGATCCAGCTCCTGGGGCACCCGACAGATGTTTTTC.

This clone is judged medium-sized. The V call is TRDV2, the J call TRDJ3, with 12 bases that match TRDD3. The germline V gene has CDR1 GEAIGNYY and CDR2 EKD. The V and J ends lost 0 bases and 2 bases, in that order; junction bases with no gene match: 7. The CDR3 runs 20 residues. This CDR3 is CACDTLLGDTHAWDTRQMFF. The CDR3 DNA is TGTGCCTGTGACACCCTACTGGGGGATACTCATGCCTGGGACACCCGACAGATGTTTTTC.

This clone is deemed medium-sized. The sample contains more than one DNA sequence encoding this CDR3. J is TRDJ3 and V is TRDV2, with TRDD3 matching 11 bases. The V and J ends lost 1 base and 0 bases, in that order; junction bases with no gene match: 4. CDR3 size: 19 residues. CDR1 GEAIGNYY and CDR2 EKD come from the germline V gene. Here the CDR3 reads CACDTGGYGSSWDTRQMFF. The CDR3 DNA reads TGTGCCTGTGACACTGGGGGATACGGAAGCTCCTGGGACACCCGACAGATGTTTTTC.

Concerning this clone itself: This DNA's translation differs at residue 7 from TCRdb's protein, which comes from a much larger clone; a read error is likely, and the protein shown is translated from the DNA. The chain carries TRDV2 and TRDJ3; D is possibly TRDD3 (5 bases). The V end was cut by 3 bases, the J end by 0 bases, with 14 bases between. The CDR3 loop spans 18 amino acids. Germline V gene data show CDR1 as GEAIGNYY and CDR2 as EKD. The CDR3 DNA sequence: TGTGCCTGTGACCTACTGAGGGGAAACTCCTGGGACACCCGACAGATGTTTTTC. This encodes CACDLLRGNSWDTRQMFF.

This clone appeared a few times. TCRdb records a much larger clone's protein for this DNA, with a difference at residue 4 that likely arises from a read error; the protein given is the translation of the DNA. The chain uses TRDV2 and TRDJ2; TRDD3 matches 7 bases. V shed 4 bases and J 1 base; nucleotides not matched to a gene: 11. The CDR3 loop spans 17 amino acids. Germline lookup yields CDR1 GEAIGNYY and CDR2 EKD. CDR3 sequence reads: CACEPLGAPLLTAQLFF. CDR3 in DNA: TGTGCCTGTGAACCCCTGGGGGCCCCACTTTTGACAGCACAACTCTTCTTT.

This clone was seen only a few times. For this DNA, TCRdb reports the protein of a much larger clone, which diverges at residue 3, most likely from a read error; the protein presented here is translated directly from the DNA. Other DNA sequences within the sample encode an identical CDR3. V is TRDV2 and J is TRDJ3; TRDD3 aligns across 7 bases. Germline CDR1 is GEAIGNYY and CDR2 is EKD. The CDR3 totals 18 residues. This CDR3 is CARDTGGFSSWDTRQMFF. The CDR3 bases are TGTGCCCGTGACACCGGGGGATTTAGCTCCTGGGACACCCGACAGATGTTTTTC.

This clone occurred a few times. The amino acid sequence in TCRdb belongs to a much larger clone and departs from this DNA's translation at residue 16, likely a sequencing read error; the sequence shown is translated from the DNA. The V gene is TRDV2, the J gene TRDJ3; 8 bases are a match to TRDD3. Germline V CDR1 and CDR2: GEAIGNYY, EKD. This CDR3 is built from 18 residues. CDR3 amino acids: CACDTGWGTSWDTRQTFF. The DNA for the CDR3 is TGTGCCTGTGACACCGGCTGGGGGACCTCCTGGGACACCCGACAGACGTTTTTC.

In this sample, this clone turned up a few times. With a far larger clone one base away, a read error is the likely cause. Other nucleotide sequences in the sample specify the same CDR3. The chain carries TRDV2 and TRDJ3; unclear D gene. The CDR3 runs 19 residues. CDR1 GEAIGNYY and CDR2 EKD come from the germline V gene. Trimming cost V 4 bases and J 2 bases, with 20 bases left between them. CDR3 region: CACDTVSDRKAWDTRQMFF. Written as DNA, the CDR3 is TGTGCCTGTGATACCGTCTCTGATAGGAAAGCCTGGGACACCCGACAGATGTTTTTC.

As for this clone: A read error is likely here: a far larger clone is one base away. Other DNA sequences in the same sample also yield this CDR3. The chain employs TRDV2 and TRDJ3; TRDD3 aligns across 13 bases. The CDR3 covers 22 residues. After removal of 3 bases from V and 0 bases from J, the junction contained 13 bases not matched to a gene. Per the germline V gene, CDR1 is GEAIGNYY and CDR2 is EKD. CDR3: CACDSLYWGIRGSSWDTRQMFF. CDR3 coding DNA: TGTGCCTGTGACTCTCTGTACTGGGGGATACGCGGAAGCTCCTGGGACACCCGACAGATGTTTTTC.

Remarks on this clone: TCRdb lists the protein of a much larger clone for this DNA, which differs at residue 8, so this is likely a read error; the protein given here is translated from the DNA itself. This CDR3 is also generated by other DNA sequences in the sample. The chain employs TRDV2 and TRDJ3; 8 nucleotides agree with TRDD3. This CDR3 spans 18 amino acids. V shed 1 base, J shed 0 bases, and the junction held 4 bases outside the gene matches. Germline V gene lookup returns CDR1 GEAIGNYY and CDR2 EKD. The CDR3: CACDTGGSSSWDTRQMFF. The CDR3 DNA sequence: TGTGCCTGTGACACTGGGGGATCCTCCTCCTGGGACACCCGACAGATGTTTTTC.